Described below is a single T cell receptor beta chain sequence and its context. As yet, its antigen is unknown. The CDR3 covers 15 residues. Per germline, CDR1 MNHEY and CDR2 SVGAGI. Losses at the gene ends were 6 bases for V and 1 base for J; bases not matched to a gene: 4. The data were obtained in a study of cytomegalovirus exposure and HLA in healthy donors. The PCR ran on 60 Vbeta and 13 Jbeta primers. Using immunoSEQ multiplex PCR, the repertoire was profiled, and TCRdb retains in-frame clones only, with some absent. The sample records 35,000 to 45,000 clones, about 70% being singletons. Overall study findings and caveats: It was confirmed in vitro that three of the CMV-associated chains were specific for CMV antigens. Among immune exposure information, only CMV serostatus was available.

This sequence joins TRBV6-5 and TRBJ2-3, with 10 bases lining up with TRBD1. The source is a man under 40 in good health and CMV-seronegative. Input material: PBMCs. CDR3 in amino acids: CASSEGTGGTDTQYF. CDR3 nucleotide sequence: TGTGCCAGCAGCGAGGGGACAGGGGGCACAGATACGCAGTATTTT.